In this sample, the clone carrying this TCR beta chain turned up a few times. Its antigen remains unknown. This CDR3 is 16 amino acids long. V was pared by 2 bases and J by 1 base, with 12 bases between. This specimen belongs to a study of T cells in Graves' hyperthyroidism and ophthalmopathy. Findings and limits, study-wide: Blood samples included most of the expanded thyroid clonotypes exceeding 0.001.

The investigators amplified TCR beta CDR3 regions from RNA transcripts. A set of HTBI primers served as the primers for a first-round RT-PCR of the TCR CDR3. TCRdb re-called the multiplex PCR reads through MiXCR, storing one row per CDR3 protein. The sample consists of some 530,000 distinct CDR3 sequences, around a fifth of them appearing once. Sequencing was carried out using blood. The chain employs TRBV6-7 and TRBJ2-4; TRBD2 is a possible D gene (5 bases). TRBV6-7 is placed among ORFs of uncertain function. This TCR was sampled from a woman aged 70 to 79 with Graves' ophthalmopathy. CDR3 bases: TGTGCCAGCAGTTACCTCGGGGTTTCGGCCAAAAACATTCAGTACTTC. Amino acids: CASSYLGVSAKNIQYF.